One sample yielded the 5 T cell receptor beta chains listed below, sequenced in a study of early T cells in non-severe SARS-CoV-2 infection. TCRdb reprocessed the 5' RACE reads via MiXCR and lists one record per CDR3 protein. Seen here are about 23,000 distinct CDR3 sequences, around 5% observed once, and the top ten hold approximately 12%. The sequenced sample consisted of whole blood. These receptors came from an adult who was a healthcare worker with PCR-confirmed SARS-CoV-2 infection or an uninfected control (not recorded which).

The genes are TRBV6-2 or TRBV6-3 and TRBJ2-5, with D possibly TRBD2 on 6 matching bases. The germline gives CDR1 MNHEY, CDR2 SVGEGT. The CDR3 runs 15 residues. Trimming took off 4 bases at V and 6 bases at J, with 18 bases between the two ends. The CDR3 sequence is CASSSRRRDLQTQYF. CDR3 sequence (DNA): TGTGCCAGCAGTTCCCGGCGGCGGGATCTGCAGACCCAGTACTTC.

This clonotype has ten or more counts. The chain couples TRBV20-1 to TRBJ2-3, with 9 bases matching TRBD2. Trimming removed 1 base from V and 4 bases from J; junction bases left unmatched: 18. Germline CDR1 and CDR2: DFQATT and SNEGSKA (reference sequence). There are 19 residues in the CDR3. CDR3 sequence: CSARVLELAGDRGADTQYF. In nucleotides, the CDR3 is TGCAGTGCTAGAGTTTTAGAATTAGCGGGAGATAGGGGCGCAGATACGCAGTATTTT.

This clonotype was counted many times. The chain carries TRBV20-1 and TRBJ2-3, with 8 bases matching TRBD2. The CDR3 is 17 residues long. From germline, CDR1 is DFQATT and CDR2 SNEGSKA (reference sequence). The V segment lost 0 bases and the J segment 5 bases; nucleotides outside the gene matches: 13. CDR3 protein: CSARDSLSGNRLDTQYF. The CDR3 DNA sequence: TGCAGTGCTAGAGACTCCCTTAGCGGGAATCGGTTAGATACGCAGTATTTT.

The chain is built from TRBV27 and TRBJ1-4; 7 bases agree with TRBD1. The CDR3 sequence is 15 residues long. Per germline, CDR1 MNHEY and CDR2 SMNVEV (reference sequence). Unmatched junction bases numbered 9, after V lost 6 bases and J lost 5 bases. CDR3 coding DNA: TGTGCCAGCAGGCCCGAGACAGGGATGAATGAAAAACTGTTTTTT. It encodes CASRPETGMNEKLFF.

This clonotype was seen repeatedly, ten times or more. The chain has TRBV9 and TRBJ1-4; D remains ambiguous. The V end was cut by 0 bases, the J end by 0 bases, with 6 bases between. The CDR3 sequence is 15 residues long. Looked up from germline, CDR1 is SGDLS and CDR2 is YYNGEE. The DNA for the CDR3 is TGTGCCAGCAGCGTAGGGGCGACAACTAATGAAAAACTGTTTTTT. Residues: CASSVGATTNEKLFF.